The 10 T cell receptor beta chains below all came from one sample that was sequenced in a study of blood T cell repertoires in COVID-19 (dated by TCRdb to 2020 to 2021). Library construction relied on the immunoSEQ multiplex PCR assay. Imported from immuneACCESS, the table was reduced by TCRdb to in-frame sequences with V and J called. These copies leave out some clones; in studies compared against another copy, an unresolved V gene accounts for under half, and the cause of the remainder is not known. Across this sample there are 300,000 to 350,000 clones, with about nine tenths seen only once. Approximately 7.4% of the sample goes to the ten largest clones. The sample comprised peripheral blood. These TCRs come from a woman in her seventies with COVID-19, enrolled during active disease.

This chain uses TRBV21-1 with TRBJ1-1; the table assigns TRBD1, which was not confirmed against the DNA. TRBV21-1 constitutes a pseudogene. CDR3 size: 15 residues. For the CDR3, the DNA is TGTGCCAGCAGCAAAGTCAGGTTGTTGAACACTGAAGCTTTCTTT. Residues: CASSKVRLLNTEAFF.

V gene TRBV19 combines with J gene TRBJ1-5; 7 bases line up with TRBD1. CDR3 size: 15 residues. Per germline, CDR1 LNHDA and CDR2 SQIVND (reference sequence). J was trimmed by 1 base and V by 3 bases; bases with no gene match: 3. CDR3 sequence (DNA): TGTGCCAGTAGTATGGGACAGACCAGCAATCAGCCCCAGCATTTT. It encodes CASSMGQTSNQPQHF.

The chain couples TRBV7-9 to TRBJ1-2; 7 positions agree with TRBD1. CDR3 length equals 17 residues. V was pared by 0 bases and J by 4 bases, with 11 bases of the junction left unmatched. The germline gives CDR1 SEHNR, CDR2 FQNEAQ (reference sequence). CDR3 in amino acids: CASSLAGTERPPYGYTF. CDR3 bases: TGTGCCAGCAGCTTAGCCGGGACAGAAAGACCCCCCTATGGCTACACCTTC.

This rearrangement joins TRBV6-1 to TRBJ1-6, with 8 bases aligning to TRBD1. The CDR3 loop spans 17 amino acids. The junction had 4 bases not matched to a gene; V was cut back by 3 bases and J by 0 bases. Germline V gives CDR1 MNHNS, CDR2 SASEGT. The CDR3 protein is CASSDYRGSSYNSPLHF. The CDR3 DNA reads TGTGCCAGCAGTGACTACAGGGGGAGCTCCTATAATTCACCCCTCCACTTT.

The chain joins TRBV5-1 to TRBJ2-5; D might be TRBD1 (5 bases). Germline loops: CDR1 SGHRS, CDR2 YFSETQ. The CDR3 extends over 15 amino acids. Trimming stripped 0 bases from V and 2 bases from J, with 11 bases between. The CDR3 reads CASSLGQGRQETQYF. The CDR3 DNA sequence: TGCGCCAGCAGCTTGGGTCAGGGCAGGCAAGAGACCCAGTACTTC.

This chain joins TRBV2 and TRBJ2-5; 7 nucleotides align to TRBD1. CDR1 is SNHLY and CDR2 is FYNNEI in the germline V gene. After removal of 5 bases from V and 2 bases from J, the junction contained 2 bases not matched to a gene. The CDR3 totals 13 residues. Here the CDR3 reads CASSWGQQETQYF. CDR3 in DNA: TGTGCCAGCAGTTGGGGACAGCAAGAGACCCAGTACTTC. The complete variable domain, with remaining parts taken from reference TRBV2 and TRBJ2-5, reads EPEVTQTPSHQVTQMGQEVILRCVPISNHLYFYWYRQILGQKVEFLVSFYNNEISEKSEIFDDQFSVERPDGSNFTLKIRSTKLEDSAMYFCASSWGQQETQYFGPGTRLLVL.

The chain carries TRBV5-1 and TRBJ1-5; 9 positions agree with TRBD1. This CDR3 is 15 amino acids long. Unmatched junction bases numbered 4, after V lost 1 base and J lost 5 bases. CDR1 and CDR2 (germline): SGHRS, YFSETQ. DNA of the CDR3: TGCGCCAGCAGCTTGCGGACAGGGGATGATCAGCCCCAGCATTTT. It yields the protein CASSLRTGDDQPQHF.

Note on this clone: Mismatch with germline at one junction end may stem from a read error. This chain connects TRBV6-5 to TRBJ1-2, with D maybe TRBD1 (6 bases). This CDR3 has 11 amino acids. Germline CDR1 MNHEY, CDR2 SVGAGI. The CDR3 spells CASSTNRDIHF. The CDR3 nucleotides read TGTGCCAGCAGTACCAACCGGGACATTCACTTC.

The chain uses TRBV5-1 and TRBJ1-1; the D is unclear. V gave up 4 bases and J gave up 0 bases, with 10 bases separating them. Germline CDR1 SGHRS, CDR2 YFSETQ. There are 14 residues in the CDR3. CDR3 sequence: CASSPLSVNTEAFF. The CDR3 bases are TGCGCCAGCAGCCCACTATCAGTGAACACTGAAGCTTTCTTT.

This sequence joins TRBV4-1 and TRBJ2-3, with 7 nucleotides matching TRBD1. Germline CDR1 MGHRA, CDR2 YSYEKL. V gave up 0 bases and J gave up 2 bases; unmatched junction bases: 2. This CDR3 is 15 amino acids long. The CDR3 loop is CASSQDRGYTDTQYF. CDR3 bases: TGCGCCAGCAGCCAAGACAGGGGGTACACAGATACGCAGTATTTT.